The 7 T cell receptor beta chains listed next were all sequenced from one sample in a study of blood T cell repertoires in COVID-19. The data were produced by immunoSEQ multiplex PCR, yet TCRdb's version contains in-frame clones alone and is incomplete. The table has hundreds of thousands of clones, around 89% seen once. Sample: peripheral blood. These receptor sequences come from a woman between 25 and 40 years old with acute or convalescent COVID-19.

The chain couples TRBV29-1 to TRBJ2-1; 10 positions match TRBD2. The germline CDR1 and CDR2 sequences are SQVTM and ANQGSEA. This CDR3 contains 17 residues. The ends lost 1 base at V and 2 bases at J; junction bases unmatched: 8. CDR3 sequence: CSVEGHSGGPTYNEQFF. CDR3 DNA sequence: TGCAGCGTTGAAGGACATAGCGGGGGGCCAACCTACAATGAGCAGTTCTTC.

V is TRBV28 and J is TRBJ1-2, with 8 bases fitting TRBD1. The junction had 17 bases not matched to a gene; V was cut back by 7 bases and J by 7 bases. The CDR3 consists of 16 residues. CDR1 MDHEN and CDR2 SYDVKM come from the germline V gene. CDR3 DNA sequence: TGTGCCAGCAACTTAAACCCTTGGCAGGGGGCGGCTGGCTACACCTTC. Translated, it gives CASNLNPWQGAAGYTF.

In its sample, this clone was seen once. The CDR3: CASTRGTGGVWGYTF. CDR3 DNA sequence: TGTGCCAGCACCAGAGGGACAGGGGGCGTGTGGGGCTACACCTTC. This chain joins TRBV6-5 and TRBJ1-2; TRBD1 matches at 12 bases. The CDR3 covers 15 residues. V was clipped by 7 bases and J by 8 bases; unmatched bases: 11. CDR1 is MNHEY and CDR2 is SVGAGI in the germline V gene.

The CDR3 is CAEQGVYTGELFF. The DNA of the CDR3 is TGTGCCGAACAGGGGGTCTACACCGGGGAGCTGTTTTTT. V and J are TRBV21-1 and TRBJ2-2; the D call TRBD1 from the table was never checked on the DNA. TRBV21-1 has pseudogene status. The CDR3 extends over 13 amino acids.

The chain links TRBV27 to TRBJ2-7, with TRBD1 as a possible D gene (5 bases). CDR3 length: 13 amino acids. Deletions cut 5 bases from V and 3 bases from J, with 11 bases between. CDR1 is MNHEY, CDR2 SMNVEV, per germline (reference sequence). The CDR3 bases are TGTGCCAGCAGTGCAACAGGAGACTACGAGCAGTACTTC. This sequence encodes CASSATGDYEQYF.

The table lists this clone with a count of one. This chain links TRBV30 with TRBJ2-5; 8 positions agree with TRBD2. Germline-derived CDR1 and CDR2 are GTSNPN and SVGIG (reference sequence). The CDR3 loop spans 15 amino acids. V lost 2 bases and J lost 2; bases outside the gene matches: 7. The CDR3 region has the DNA TGTGCCTGGAGTCCCTCCGGGGGGGCGCAAGAGACCCAGTACTTC. Its protein is CAWSPSGGAQETQYF.

The chain links TRBV5-1 to TRBJ1-4; TRBD1 might be the D (6 bases). Germline V gene data show CDR1 as SGHRS and CDR2 as YFSETQ. CDR3 length: 16 amino acids. The V end lost 0 bases, the J end lost 4 bases, and 13 bases lay between the germline ends. Here the CDR3 reads CASSLGSWGLNEKLFF. CDR3 coding DNA: TGCGCCAGCAGCTTGGGGTCTTGGGGGCTTAATGAAAAACTGTTTTTT.